Sequencing of this TCR beta chain was carried out in a study of blood T cell repertoires in COVID-19 (dated by TCRdb to the early 2020s). In the study overall: Collaborator samples came from the United States, Italy and Spain and covered acute and convalescent phases of COVID-19. The repertoires were released in a freely available public database intended as a resource for research on the immune response to SARS-CoV-2. Samples came from the ongoing ImmuneRACE study (first 160 participants) plus 1,254 subjects from 6 global collaborators. The dataset comprised deeply sampled blood TCRbeta repertoires from subjects exposed to, actively infected with, or recovered from COVID-19. Nearly every sample came with metadata listing a de-identified subject ID, COVID-19 status, age in years and sex. The prospective study material was composed of cDNA or gDNA derived from T cells, B-cell-depleted T cells, or PBMCs. Where available, HLA class I and class II types were taken from metadata supplied by the sample provider and were not determined by assay-based typing.

With regard to this clone: Its antigen is unknown. Base qualities were left out, and no much larger clone turns up one base away.

The paper's findings and limits, for the study overall: Clinical and demographic metadata were provided uncurated, with the amount varying by source and participant.

TCRbeta CDR3 regions were amplified from genomic DNA by means of the immunoSEQ Assay, a bias-controlled multiplex PCR. The published analysis was carried out like this. The number of nucleated cells in each sample was estimated by amplification of reference gene primers within the assay. Sequence reads were collapsed and filtered to measure the absolute abundance of every unique TCRbeta CDR3 rearrangement. For each sample, productive Simpson clonality was calculated as the square root of Simpson's diversity index over productive rearrangements. TCRdb carries this immuneACCESS record with in-frame sequences only. Its versions omit some clonotypes, under half of them owing to an unresolved V gene in the studies checked, with the rest unexplained. The V and J calls and clone size come from that table; D and trimming were worked out from the DNA. Across this sample there are 15,000 to 20,000 clones, with around nine tenths seen only once. About 5.6% of the sample rests with the top ten.

The collaborating institutions used their own protocols to collect whole blood in K2EDTA tubes. Collaborator samples were shipped for TCRbeta analysis as frozen whole blood, isolated PBMCs, or DNA extracted from either sample type. Between the V and J ends, shortened by 4 bases and 5 bases respectively, the junction contains 18 bases. As encoded in the germline V gene (reference sequence), CDR1 is SGHNT while CDR2 is YYREEE. Taken from cysteine to phenylalanine, the CDR3 has 15 residues. Only the CDR3 portion is preserved as DNA: 45 bases, with reading frame beginning at the first base. This TCR was recovered from a human donor in a cohort sampled during active COVID-19. The sequenced material came from peripheral blood. The rearrangement combines TRBV5-4 with TRBJ2-5; perhaps TRBD1 is the D gene, with 6 bases matching. The DNA sequence is as follows: TGTGCCAGCAGCGACCCCAGGGGCATGGGGGAGACCCAGTACTTC. This translates into CASSDPRGMGETQYF.